This entry lists 14 T cell receptor beta chains sequenced from one sample in a study of blood T cell repertoires in COVID-19. TCRdb's table, derived via immunoSEQ multiplex PCR, lists solely in-frame clones and lacks some. The sample contains nearly 110,000 clones, about nine tenths of which appear only once. The sequenced material came from peripheral blood. These receptors all stem from a woman in her twenties or thirties with acute or convalescent COVID-19.

V and J are TRBV10-1 and TRBJ1-1, with D maybe TRBD1 (6 bases). Trimming stripped 0 bases from V and 5 bases from J, with 10 bases between. Germline V CDR1 and CDR2: WNHNN, SYGVQD (reference sequence). The CDR3 is 14 residues long. The CDR3 reads CASSESGGATEAFF. The DNA for the CDR3 is TGCGCCAGCAGTGAGTCAGGGGGGGCGACTGAAGCTTTCTTT.

The chain couples TRBV7-2 to TRBJ2-7; D is unresolved. The V gene lost 4 bases and the J gene lost 2 bases, with 3 bases spanning the gap. Germline values: CDR1 SGHTA, CDR2 FQGNSA. The length of the CDR3 is 11 residues. The CDR3 protein is CASSYTYEQYF. The CDR3 DNA is TGTGCCAGCAGCTATACCTACGAGCAGTACTTC.

The chain is built from TRBV11-2 and TRBJ2-7, with 7 bases identical to TRBD1. With 5 bases clipped from V and 3 bases from J, the junction kept 10 bases outside the gene matches. CDR3 length equals 15 residues. Per the germline V gene, CDR1 is SGHAT and CDR2 is FQNNGV. The CDR3: CASSLLRDRFYEQYF. The CDR3 region has the DNA TGTGCCAGCAGCCTGCTGAGGGACAGATTCTACGAGCAGTACTTC.

The rearrangement joins TRBV2 to TRBJ2-1; 7 positions agree with TRBD1. This CDR3 region has 13 residues. Germline V lookup: CDR1 SNHLY, CDR2 FYNNEI. Trimming took 7 bases from V and 7 from J; bases not matched to a gene: 7. CDR3 DNA sequence: TGTGCCAGCATTGGGACAGCAGGGAATGAGCAGTTCTTC. Its protein is CASIGTAGNEQFF.

The V call is TRBV19, the J call TRBJ2-2; tentatively, D is TRBD2 (6 bases). V lost 1 base and J lost 7, with 10 bases in between. Germline CDR1 is LNHDA and CDR2 is SQIVND (reference sequence). CDR3 length equals 14 residues. The CDR3 here is CASSIAGGGGELFF. Written as DNA, the CDR3 is TGTGCCAGTAGTATAGCCGGGGGTGGCGGGGAGCTGTTTTTT.

The sample holds one count of this clone. The CDR3 loop is CASSYSEGENTEAFF. The CDR3 DNA sequence: TGTGCCAGCAGTTACTCTGAAGGGGAGAACACTGAAGCTTTCTTT. The V gene is TRBV6-2 or TRBV6-3, the J gene TRBJ1-1, with a possible D match to TRBD1 (5 bases). Trimming shortened V by 0 bases and J by 1 base, and 9 bases separated the two germline ends. The CDR3 length is 15 residues. The germline V gene has CDR1 MNHEY and CDR2 SVGEGT.

The chain employs TRBV29-1 and TRBJ1-2; 10 nucleotides match TRBD1. Germline CDR1 is SQVTM and CDR2 is ANQGSEA. There are 16 residues in the CDR3. V trimming: 6 bases; J trimming: 3 bases; junction bases outside the gene matches: 13. The CDR3 nucleotides are TGCAGCGTGACAGGGGGCCCATCCAATCTGGACTATGGCTACACCTTC. Its protein is CSVTGGPSNLDYGYTF.

This clone showed up just a few times. The genes are TRBV6-5 and TRBJ2-2; possible D gene TRBD1, 6 bases. In germline, CDR1 is MNHEY, CDR2 SVGAGI. Trimming removed 10 bases from V and 6 bases from J, with 18 bases in between. The length of the CDR3 is 14 residues. CDR3 loop: CAMQQGGRSGELFF. Here the CDR3 DNA reads TGTGCCATGCAACAGGGTGGTAGGTCCGGGGAGCTGTTTTTT.

This chain's CDR3 is CAWRGGYGYTF. CDR3 bases: TGTGCCTGGAGGGGGGGCTATGGCTACACCTTC. The rearrangement uses TRBV30 and TRBJ1-2; the D gene is possibly TRBD1 (5 bases). Germline CDR1 reads GTSNPN; CDR2 reads SVGIG (reference sequence). This CDR3 comprises 11 residues. V was shortened by 3 bases and J by 4 bases, with 6 bases between the two germline ends.

J is TRBJ2-1 and V is TRBV19, with D possibly being TRBD1 (6 bases). The CDR3 has 15 amino acids. V shed 5 bases and J shed 4 bases, with 15 bases lying between them. The germline V gene has CDR1 LNHDA and CDR2 SQIVND (reference sequence). The CDR3 DNA follows: TGTGCCAGTAGTTGGGGACAAGGTTTATACAATGAGCAGTTCTTC. Its translation is CASSWGQGLYNEQFF.

This clone was detected many times. The chain employs TRBV9 and TRBJ1-3, with D possibly TRBD1 on 6 matching bases. The CDR3 has 15 amino acids. Trimming removed 4 bases at V and 2 bases at J, with 13 bases between. Germline assignment: CDR1 SGDLS and CDR2 YYNGEE. CDR3 DNA: TGTGCCAGCAGCCCCCAGGGGATTCCTGGAAACACCATATATTTT. It specifies CASSPQGIPGNTIYF.

The chain combines TRBV7-6 with TRBJ1-3, with D possibly matching TRBD1 (6 bases). CDR3 size: 16 residues. V shed 3 bases and J shed 0 bases, with 12 bases lying between them. Germline V gene lookup returns CDR1 SGHVS and CDR2 FNYEAQ. The CDR3, as DNA: TGTGCCAGCAGCTTTCGGGACACTCACTCTGGAAACACCATATATTTT. Amino acid sequence: CASSFRDTHSGNTIYF.

The V and J genes are TRBV24-1 and TRBJ2-1; 10 bases line up with TRBD2. With V trimmed by 7 bases and J by 0 bases, 8 bases remained unmatched. The germline CDR1 and CDR2 sequences are KGHDR and SFDVKD. This CDR3 comprises 17 residues. The CDR3 protein is CATSGGTSAFSYNEQFF. The CDR3, as DNA: TGTGCCACCAGCGGGGGGACTAGCGCCTTCTCCTACAATGAGCAGTTCTTC.

The V gene is TRBV4-2, the J gene TRBJ2-7, with TRBD2 matching 7 bases. CDR3 length: 17 residues. The germline V gene encodes CDR1 LGHNA and CDR2 YNFKEQ. With 4 bases clipped from V and 3 bases from J, the junction kept 15 bases outside the gene matches. The CDR3 bases are TGTGCCAGCAGCCCAGTTGGTCCTGGGGGGGGAATCTACGAGCAGTACTTC. Translating it yields CASSPVGPGGGIYEQYF.